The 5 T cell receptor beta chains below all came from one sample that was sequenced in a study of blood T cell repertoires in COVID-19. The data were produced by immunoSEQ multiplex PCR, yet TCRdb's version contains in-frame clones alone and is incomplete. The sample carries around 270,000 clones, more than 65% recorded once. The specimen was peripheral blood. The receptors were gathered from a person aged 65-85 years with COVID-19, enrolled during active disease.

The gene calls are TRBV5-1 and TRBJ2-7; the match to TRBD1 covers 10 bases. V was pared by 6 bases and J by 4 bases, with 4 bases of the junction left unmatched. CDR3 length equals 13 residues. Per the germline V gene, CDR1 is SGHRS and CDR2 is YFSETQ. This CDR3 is CASNWDRGYEQYF. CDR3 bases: TGCGCCAGCAACTGGGACAGGGGTTACGAGCAGTACTTC.

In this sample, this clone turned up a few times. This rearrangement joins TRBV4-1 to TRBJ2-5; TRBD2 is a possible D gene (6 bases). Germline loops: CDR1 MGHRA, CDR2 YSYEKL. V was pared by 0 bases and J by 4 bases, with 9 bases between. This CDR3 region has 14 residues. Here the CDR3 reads CASSQDFGGETQYF. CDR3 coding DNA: TGCGCCAGCAGCCAAGATTTCGGGGGAGAGACCCAGTACTTC.

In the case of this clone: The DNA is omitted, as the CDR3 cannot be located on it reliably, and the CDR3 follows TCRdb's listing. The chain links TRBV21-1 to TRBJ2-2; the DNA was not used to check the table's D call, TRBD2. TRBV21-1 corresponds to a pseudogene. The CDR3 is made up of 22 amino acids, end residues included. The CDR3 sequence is CASSKRWVAEGASRKDTGELFF.

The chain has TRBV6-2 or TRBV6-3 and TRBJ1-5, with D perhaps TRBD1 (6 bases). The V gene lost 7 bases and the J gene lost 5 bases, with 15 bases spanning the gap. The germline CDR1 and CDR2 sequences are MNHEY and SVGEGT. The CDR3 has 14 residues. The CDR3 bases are TGTGCCAGCACCCCGGACAGCAGCTATCAGCCCCAGCATTTT. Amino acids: CASTPDSSYQPQHF.

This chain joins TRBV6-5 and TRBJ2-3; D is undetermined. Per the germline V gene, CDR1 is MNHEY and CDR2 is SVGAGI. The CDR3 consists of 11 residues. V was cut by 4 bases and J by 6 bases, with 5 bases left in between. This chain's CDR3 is CASSSVDTQYF. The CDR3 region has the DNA TGTGCCAGCAGTTCGGTGGATACGCAGTATTTT.